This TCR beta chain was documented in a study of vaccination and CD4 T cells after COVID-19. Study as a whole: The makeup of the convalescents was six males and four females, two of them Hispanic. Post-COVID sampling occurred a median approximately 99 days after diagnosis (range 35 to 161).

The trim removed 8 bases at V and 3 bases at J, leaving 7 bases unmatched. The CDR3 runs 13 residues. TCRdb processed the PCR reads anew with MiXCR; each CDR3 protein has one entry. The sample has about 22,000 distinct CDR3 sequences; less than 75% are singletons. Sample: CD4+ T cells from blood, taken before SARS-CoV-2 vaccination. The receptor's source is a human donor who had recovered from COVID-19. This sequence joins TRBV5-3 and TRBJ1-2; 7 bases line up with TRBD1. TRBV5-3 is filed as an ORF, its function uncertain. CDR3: CASRPDRDYGYTF. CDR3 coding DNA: TGTGCCAGCAGACCTGACAGGGACTATGGCTACACCTTC.